The 16 T cell receptor beta chains below all came from one sample that was sequenced in a study of memory CD4+ T cells and cytomegalovirus serostatus (dated by TCRdb to the late 2010s). Single viable CD3+CD4+CD8-CD45RO+ cells were sorted as memory CD4+ T cells on a FACSAria II. The library relied on the immunoSEQ multiplex PCR assay. TCRdb re-hosts the immuneACCESS table, in-frame sequences only. Its copies lack some clones; in the studies checked, an unresolved V gene accounts for under half of them, and the cause for the rest is not known. Within this sample are about 61,000 clones, with 75% to 90% of them counted one time only. The top ten clonotypes cover around 0.9% of the sample. Sequenced sample: memory CD4+ T cells from blood. Source of these receptors: an adult in good health and CMV-seronegative.

This chain uses TRBV4-2 with TRBJ1-2, with D possibly being TRBD1 (6 bases). The CDR3 loop spans 14 amino acids. Trimming left V 3 bases short and J 8 bases short, with 16 bases between. The V gene's germline CDR1 is LGHNA and CDR2 YNFKEQ. DNA of the CDR3: TGTGCCAGCAGCCAGCCTCTGGGGGACACAGGCTACACCTTC. This sequence encodes CASSQPLGDTGYTF.

The chain couples TRBV5-1 to TRBJ2-3, with a tentative D call TRBD1 (6 bases). The CDR3 sequence is 17 residues long. V shed 3 bases and J shed 4 bases, with 21 bases lying between them. Per germline, CDR1 SGHRS and CDR2 YFSETQ. CDR3 loop: CASSSSPQGSGADTQYF. The CDR3 region has the DNA TGCGCCAGCAGCTCCTCCCCACAGGGCTCTGGGGCAGATACGCAGTATTTT.

The chain carries TRBV10-1 and TRBJ1-3; maybe TRBD1 (5 bases). V dropped 5 bases and J dropped 0 bases, with 11 bases sitting between them. Looked up from germline, CDR1 is WNHNN and CDR2 is SYGVQD (reference sequence). There are 15 residues in the CDR3. This CDR3 is CASSPGPSSGNTIYF. CDR3 nucleotides: TGCGCCAGCAGTCCAGGGCCTTCCTCTGGAAACACCATATATTTT.

The J gene is TRBJ1-6, the V gene TRBV6-5; 7 bases line up with TRBD1. The germline V gene encodes CDR1 MNHEY and CDR2 SVGAGI. The CDR3 totals 14 residues. After removal of 6 bases from V and 5 bases from J, the junction contained 4 bases not matched to a gene. The CDR3 DNA sequence: TGTGCCAGCAGGTTGGGACAGCATAATTCACCCCTCCACTTT. This sequence encodes CASRLGQHNSPLHF.

V usage is TRBV19 and J usage is TRBJ2-2; TRBD2 matches at 12 bases. Germline assignment: CDR1 LNHDA and CDR2 SQIVND (reference sequence). CDR3 length: 15 residues. After removal of 5 bases from V and 7 bases from J, the junction contained 5 bases not matched to a gene. In DNA form, the CDR3 reads TGTGCCAGTAGTGCTAGCGGGGGGGTAGGCGGGGAGCTGTTTTTT. This codes for CASSASGGVGGELFF.

CDR3 coding DNA: TGTGCCAGCTCTACCTTACCCCGGGGCATCAACACTGAAGCTTTCTTT. Its translation is CASSTLPRGINTEAFF. The V and J genes are TRBV18 and TRBJ1-1; a weak D match, TRBD1 (5 bases). The CDR3 covers 16 residues. Germline V gene sequence: CDR1 KGHSH, CDR2 LQKENI. The ends were cut back, 6 bases at V and 2 bases at J, with 19 bases in the middle.

The V gene is TRBV5-6, the J gene TRBJ1-6; D might be TRBD1 (5 bases). Germline values: CDR1 SGHDT, CDR2 YYEEEE. The CDR3 is made up of 15 amino acids. V was pared by 1 base and J by 6 bases, with 11 bases between. The CDR3 bases are TGTGCCAGCAGCTTGATGGGGCTCAGTAATTCACCCCTCCACTTT. Encoded protein: CASSLMGLSNSPLHF.

V gene TRBV19 combines with J gene TRBJ1-5; no reliable D call. With 4 bases removed from V and 3 bases from J, the gap between germline ends came to 7 bases. Germline V gene data show CDR1 as LNHDA and CDR2 as SQIVND (reference sequence). CDR3 length equals 13 residues. The CDR3 sequence: CASSNTINQPQHF. For the CDR3, the DNA is TGTGCCAGTAGTAACACAATCAATCAGCCCCAGCATTTT.

This clone was seen a handful of times. The V gene is TRBV7-2, the J gene TRBJ1-2, with TRBD1 identical over 7 bases. The CDR3 contains 13 residues. After removal of 5 bases from V and 9 bases from J, the junction contained 9 bases not matched to a gene. Germline V gives CDR1 SGHTA, CDR2 FQGNSA. In DNA form, the CDR3 reads TGTGCCAGCAGCAGGGACAGCCAGTCACGCTACACCTTC. Its protein product is CASSRDSQSRYTF.

J is TRBJ1-1 and V is TRBV4-1; D is unclear. Trimming stripped 2 bases from V and 0 bases from J, with 7 bases between. This CDR3 comprises 14 residues. CDR1 is MGHRA and CDR2 is YSYEKL in the germline V gene. CDR3: CASSQLGMNTEAFF. CDR3 nucleotides: TGCGCCAGCAGCCAATTGGGAATGAACACTGAAGCTTTCTTT.

The rearrangement links TRBV5-4 to TRBJ1-1; D perhaps matches TRBD1 (6 bases). The CDR3 runs to 15 residues. The germline V gene encodes CDR1 SGHNT and CDR2 YYREEE (reference sequence). V was pared by 6 bases and J by 3 bases, with 18 bases between. CDR3 residues: CASISRTARDTEAFF. CDR3 sequence (DNA): TGTGCCAGCATCTCTCGGACAGCCAGGGACACTGAAGCTTTCTTT.

This chain joins TRBV19 and TRBJ1-4, with D hard to call. This CDR3 spans 16 amino acids. The germline CDR1 and CDR2 sequences are LNHDA and SQIVND (reference sequence). V shed 4 bases and J shed 0 bases, with 12 bases lying between them. CDR3 sequence reads: CASSTSGRATNEKLFF. CDR3 coding DNA: TGTGCCAGTAGTACCAGTGGGAGGGCAACTAATGAAAAACTGTTTTTT. The full variable domain, rest sourced from reference TRBV19 and TRBJ1-4, is DGGITQSPKYLFRKEGQNVTLSCEQNLNHDAMYWYRQDPGQGLRLIYYSQIVNDFQKGDIAEGYSVSREKKESFPLTVTSAQKNPTAFYLCASSTSGRATNEKLFFGSGTQLSVL.

This chain joins TRBV6-6 and TRBJ2-2; 7 bases are shared with TRBD1. Germline CDR1 MNHNY, CDR2 SVGAGI (reference sequence). The CDR3 consists of 15 residues. The trim removed 0 bases at V and 5 bases at J, leaving 3 bases unmatched. The CDR3 here is CASSYSGGDTGELFF. In DNA form, the CDR3 reads TGTGCCAGCAGTTACTCAGGGGGCGATACCGGGGAGCTGTTTTTT.

The J gene is TRBJ2-1, the V gene TRBV19; 7 nucleotides match TRBD1. CDR3 length: 16 residues. Germline CDR1 is LNHDA and CDR2 is SQIVND (reference sequence). Trimming took 6 bases from V and 5 from J; bases not matched to a gene: 13. The CDR3 nucleotides are TGTGCCAGTAGCATCGGAAGACAGGGTAGGAACAATGAGCAGTTCTTC. Translating it yields CASSIGRQGRNNEQFF. The full variable domain, with the rest looked up from reference TRBV19 and TRBJ2-1, is DGGITQSPKYLFRKEGQNVTLSCEQNLNHDAMYWYRQDPGQGLRLIYYSQIVNDFQKGDIAEGYSVSREKKESFPLTVTSAQKNPTAFYLCASSIGRQGRNNEQFFGPGTRLTVL.

V is TRBV7-9 and J is TRBJ1-1; D might be TRBD1 (5 bases). V lost 7 bases to trimming and J lost 3 bases, with 15 bases between them. The germline V gene encodes CDR1 SEHNR and CDR2 FQNEAQ (reference sequence). The CDR3 totals 14 residues. The chain's CDR3 is CASMRGLSDTEAFF. In DNA form, the CDR3 reads TGTGCCAGCATGAGGGGTTTATCGGACACTGAAGCTTTCTTT.

The chain employs TRBV5-8 and TRBJ2-3, with D unclear. Germline CDR1 is SGHTS and CDR2 is YDEGEE. The CDR3 sequence is 15 residues long. V was clipped by 4 bases and J by 0 bases, with 12 bases between them. The CDR3 is CASSPDWYSTDTQYF. In DNA form, the CDR3 reads TGTGCCAGCAGCCCCGACTGGTATAGCACAGATACGCAGTATTTT.